These T cell receptor beta chains were read from a single sample in a study of blood T cell repertoires in COVID-19. Clones were read by immunoSEQ multiplex PCR, and TCRdb kept only the in-frame ones, dropping some. The table records 200,000 to 250,000 clones, around 80% of them present only once. Sequencing used peripheral blood. These receptors were obtained from a woman older than 75 with active or convalescent COVID-19. CDR3s include the opening cysteine and the closing phenylalanine or tryptophan.

>TRBJ1-2|TRBV9
CASSGWMDRLGYGYTF
>TRBJ2-5|TRBV2
CASSAAREETQYF
>TRBJ2-1|TRBV5-5
CASSLNVGGGDEQFF
>TRBJ2-3|TRBV7-2
CASVMGGGTDTQYF
>TRBJ1-4|TRBV7-2
CASAGGAEKKLFF
>TRBJ1-4|TRBV19
CASSFDRWNEKLFF
>TRBJ2-7|TRBV7-2
CASSWRGPSLTSSEQYF
>TRBJ2-1|TRBV6-2/TRBV6-3
CASSFVGESSYNEQFF
>TRBJ2-3|TRBV5-1
CASSRLAGAGTDTQYF
>TRBJ1-5|TRBV27
CASSFQGTSNQPQHF
>TRBJ2-3|TRBV19
CASSIDPGRSTDTQYF
>TRBJ2-1|TRBV6-2/TRBV6-3
CASSYAGASYNEQFF
>TRBJ2-5|TRBV5-4
CATAGRGQETQYF
>TRBJ1-6|TRBV9
CASSRYRGSQPENSPLHF
>TRBJ1-2|TRBV30
CAWSGRVYGYTF
>TRBJ2-1|TRBV19
CASGPGPLNAVF
>TRBJ2-1|TRBV15
CATSRDVRDGTSVFEQFF
>TRBJ1-1|TRBV2
CASSPRGRTTEAFF
>TRBJ1-5|TRBV30
CAWRDRRGQPQHF
>TRBJ2-7|TRBV7-2
CASSRIAGGPLEQYF
>TRBJ2-2|TRBV7-3
CASSSGPLDLSGELFF
>TRBJ1-5|TRBV3-1/TRBV3-2
CASSQDRAQPQHF
>TRBJ1-2|TRBV4-2
CASSQARGTAYGYTF
>TRBJ1-5|TRBV7-2
CASSPDRGGNQPQHF
>TRBJ1-2|TRBV7-2
CASSLRGLNYGYTF
>TRBJ2-6|TRBV19
CASSIVRGQIQLSGANVLTF
>TRBJ2-1|TRBV2
CASSEEGGIYNEQFF
>TRBJ2-2|TRBV7-2
CASSLGTPAGELFF
>TRBJ2-3|TRBV3-1/TRBV3-2
CASRASGGSGDTQYF
>TRBJ2-1|TRBV11-2
CASTFGTSGSNEQFF
>TRBJ2-3|TRBV7-9
CASSRTGTGFPFTDTQYF
>TRBJ2-1|TRBV5-6
CASSLLVREQFF
>TRBJ2-1|TRBV29-1
CSVERGSGSRSYNEQFF
>TRBJ1-5|TRBV6-2/TRBV6-3
CASSFRDNWQPQHF
>TRBJ1-1|TRBV29-1
CSVRPGQGREAFF
>TRBJ2-5|TRBV7-9
CASSPQGIQYF
>TRBJ1-2|TRBV6-2/TRBV6-3
CASSGLQVFYGYTF
>TRBJ2-3|TRBV27
CASSLKEVGLAGSDTQYF
>TRBJ2-7|TRBV2
CASIGDSHEQYF
>TRBJ1-5|TRBV18
CASSPPQAGGQPQHF
>TRBJ2-5|TRBV24-1
CATSDPRQFQETQYF
>TRBJ2-2|TRBV5-1
CASSLDSNTGELFF
>TRBJ2-1|TRBV12-5
CASVPSGSYNEQFF
>TRBJ1-2|TRBV7-2
CASSVIQGAVGYTF
>TRBJ1-2|TRBV28
CASSSTGTGSYGYTF
>TRBJ2-7|TRBV9
CASSGSGGGEQYF
>TRBJ2-5|TRBV19
CASSIQGQETQYF
>TRBJ2-7|TRBV6-5
CASRAGLYEQYF
>TRBJ2-6|TRBV11-3
CASSSGLNRVGGANVLTF
>TRBJ2-2|TRBV6-2/TRBV6-3
CASSYSTAERTGELFF
>TRBJ2-7|TRBV30
CAWSTAGEQYF
>TRBJ1-3|TRBV4-3
CASSQEGRQGPLYF